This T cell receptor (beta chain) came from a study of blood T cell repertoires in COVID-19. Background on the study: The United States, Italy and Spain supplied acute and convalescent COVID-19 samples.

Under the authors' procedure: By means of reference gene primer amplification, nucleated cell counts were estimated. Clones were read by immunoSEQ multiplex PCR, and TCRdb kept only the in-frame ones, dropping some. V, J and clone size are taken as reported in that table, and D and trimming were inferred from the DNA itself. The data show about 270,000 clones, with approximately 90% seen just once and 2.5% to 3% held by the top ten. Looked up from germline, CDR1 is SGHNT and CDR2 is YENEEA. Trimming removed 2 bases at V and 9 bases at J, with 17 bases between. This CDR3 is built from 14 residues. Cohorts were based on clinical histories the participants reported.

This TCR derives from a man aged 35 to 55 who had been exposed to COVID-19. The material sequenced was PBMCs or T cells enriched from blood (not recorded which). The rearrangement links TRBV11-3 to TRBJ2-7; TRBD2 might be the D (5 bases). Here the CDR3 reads CASSLSGSLRGQYF. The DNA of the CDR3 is TGTGCCAGCAGCTTATCTGGGAGCCTACGAGGGCAGTACTTC.